The 16 T cell receptor beta chains below were found in one sample sequenced in a study of T cell responses to AZD1222 COVID-19 vaccine. Data came from immunoSEQ multiplex PCR; TCRdb stores just in-frame clones and leaves some out. The sample carries 150,000 to 200,000 clones, about 90% recorded once. The sequencing here drew on peripheral blood, taken 28 days after the second AZD1222 dose. These receptor sequences come from an adult who received the AZD1222 COVID-19 vaccine.

Concerning this clone itself: This CDR3 is also generated by other DNA sequences in the sample. The CDR3 nucleotides are TGTGCCAGCAGTTTGCAGGGGCTGGGAGGCTACACCTTC. Translating it yields CASSLQGLGGYTF. The V call is TRBV12-3 or TRBV12-4, the J call TRBJ1-2; a possible D gene is TRBD1 (6 bases). V was pared by 3 bases and J by 8 bases, with 13 bases between. The CDR3 consists of 13 residues.

This clone has only a few counts. The gene calls are TRBV5-1 and TRBJ2-1, with D hard to call. Germline V CDR1 and CDR2: SGHRS, YFSETQ. CDR3 length: 15 amino acids. The V gene lost 0 bases and the J gene lost 0 bases, with 7 bases spanning the gap. CDR3 nucleotides: TGCGCCAGCAGCTTGGAGGTGAGCTCCTACAATGAGCAGTTCTTC. Its translation: CASSLEVSSYNEQFF.

The chain combines TRBV7-9 with TRBJ2-5; no clear D. The germline CDR1 and CDR2 sequences are SEHNR and FQNEAQ (reference sequence). Trimming took off 5 bases at V and 2 bases at J, with 15 bases between the two ends. The CDR3 length is 15 residues. CDR3 bases: TGTGCCAGCAGCCGCCCTCTGGGTCCACAAGAGACCCAGTACTTC. Residues: CASSRPLGPQETQYF.

V and J are TRBV27 and TRBJ1-1; 9 nucleotides align to TRBD1. The germline V gene encodes CDR1 MNHEY and CDR2 SMNVEV (reference sequence). J lost 5 bases, V lost 5 bases, and 15 bases had no gene match. This CDR3 region has 17 residues. The CDR3 spells CASSPQPPDRGWTEAFF. CDR3 DNA sequence: TGTGCCAGCAGTCCTCAGCCCCCTGACAGGGGGTGGACTGAAGCTTTCTTT.

The rearrangement links TRBV27 to TRBJ2-3, with D perhaps being TRBD1 or TRBD2 (5 bases each). The CDR3 spans 17 residues. Trimming took off 7 bases at V and 3 bases at J, with 23 bases between the two ends. Germline V gene sequence: CDR1 MNHEY, CDR2 SMNVEV (reference sequence). The CDR3 loop reads CASTGPGPGAGTDTQYF. CDR3 nucleotides: TGTGCCAGCACGGGCCCCGGGCCCGGGGCGGGTACAGATACGCAGTATTTT.

The chain combines TRBV7-9 with TRBJ1-3; possible D gene TRBD1, 6 bases. With 4 bases removed from V and 0 bases from J, the gap between germline ends came to 10 bases. The germline gives CDR1 SEHNR, CDR2 FQNEAQ (reference sequence). The CDR3 runs 15 residues. The CDR3 reads CASSSTGFSGNTIYF. CDR3 sequence (DNA): TGTGCCAGCAGCTCAACAGGGTTCTCTGGAAACACCATATATTTT.

CDR3 loop: CASSPGEGRAYGYTF. CDR3 sequence (DNA): TGTGCCAGCAGCCCTGGGGAAGGACGGGCATATGGCTACACCTTC. The V call is TRBV9, the J call TRBJ1-2; D remains ambiguous. The CDR3 length is 15 residues. V was pared by 4 bases and J by 5 bases, with 18 bases between. Germline V lookup: CDR1 SGDLS, CDR2 YYNGEE.

This chain connects TRBV30 to TRBJ1-6; D is possibly TRBD1 (6 bases). Germline V CDR1 and CDR2: GTSNPN, SVGIG (reference sequence). V was clipped by 2 bases and J by 0 bases, with 20 bases between them. This CDR3 region has 19 residues. CDR3 sequence reads: CAWSPFSGTHFSYNSPLHF. The CDR3 nucleotides are TGTGCCTGGAGTCCCTTCTCCGGGACACACTTCTCCTATAATTCACCCCTCCACTTT.

V gene TRBV5-1 combines with J gene TRBJ2-1, with 9 bases aligning to TRBD2. The V and J ends lost 4 bases and 7 bases, in that order; junction bases with no gene match: 18. The germline CDR1 and CDR2 sequences are SGHRS and YFSETQ. This CDR3 contains 18 residues. CDR3 amino acids: CASSRHILAGDLGNEQFF. The CDR3 bases are TGCGCCAGCAGCCGCCACATCTTAGCGGGGGACCTAGGGAATGAGCAGTTCTTC. Full variable domain (outside the CDR3, taken from reference TRBV5-1 and TRBJ2-1): KAGVTQTPRYLIKTRGQQVTLSCSPISGHRSVSWYQQTPGQGLQFLFEYFSETQRNKGNFPGRFSGRQFSNSRSEMNVSTLELGDSALYLCASSRHILAGDLGNEQFFGPGTRLTVL.

The chain combines TRBV28 with TRBJ1-6; TRBD1 aligns across 8 bases. The germline V gene encodes CDR1 MDHEN and CDR2 SYDVKM. This CDR3 has 17 residues. The J segment lost 2 bases and the V segment lost 6 bases, leaving 9 bases of the junction unmatched. The CDR3 protein is CASRRTGGSAYNSPLHF. CDR3 nucleotides: TGTGCCAGCAGACGAACAGGGGGTAGCGCCTATAATTCACCCCTCCACTTT.

Concerning this clone itself: Additional DNA sequences in this sample encode the identical CDR3. V gene TRBV19 combines with J gene TRBJ2-5; 8 nucleotides match TRBD1. Looked up from germline, CDR1 is LNHDA and CDR2 is SQIVND (reference sequence). The CDR3 length is 13 residues. The V gene end was trimmed by 5 bases and the J gene end by 3 bases; junction bases not matched to a gene: 2. The CDR3 DNA follows: TGTGCCAGTAGTGCGGACAGGGAAGAGACCCAGTACTTC. As protein: CASSADREETQYF. The full variable domain, rest sourced from reference TRBV19 and TRBJ2-5, is DGGITQSPKYLFRKEGQNVTLSCEQNLNHDAMYWYRQDPGQGLRLIYYSQIVNDFQKGDIAEGYSVSREKKESFPLTVTSAQKNPTAFYLCASSADREETQYFGPGTRLLVL.

This chain links TRBV25-1 with TRBJ1-2; the match to TRBD1 covers 10 bases. Germline V gives CDR1 MGHDK, CDR2 SYGVNS. V lost 3 bases and J lost 5; bases outside the gene matches: 9. The CDR3 loop spans 16 amino acids. This CDR3 reads CASSDEGDRGSYGYTF. The CDR3 DNA follows: TGTGCCAGCAGTGATGAGGGGGACAGGGGTTCGTATGGCTACACCTTC.

This clone is a singleton in its sample. The chain is built from TRBV6-5 and TRBJ1-1, with D possibly TRBD1 on 5 matching bases. The CDR3 covers 15 residues. V was pared by 5 bases and J by 5 bases, with 18 bases between. The germline CDR1 and CDR2 sequences are MNHEY and SVGAGI. Written as DNA, the CDR3 is TGTGCCAGCAGTCCCGGGGGGGGGATTGAGACTGAAGCTTTCTTT. Its translation: CASSPGGGIETEAFF.

In its sample, this clone was seen a few times. V gene TRBV15 combines with J gene TRBJ1-5; 8 nucleotides agree with TRBD1. Germline CDR1 is LNHNV and CDR2 is YYDKDF (reference sequence). The J segment lost 2 bases and the V segment lost 7 bases, leaving 4 bases of the junction unmatched. The CDR3 is made up of 14 amino acids. This CDR3 reads CATTDRGGNQPQHF. DNA for the CDR3: TGTGCCACCACCGACAGGGGAGGCAATCAGCCCCAGCATTTT.

The gene calls are TRBV2 and TRBJ1-1; 7 bases align to TRBD1. With V trimmed by 8 bases and J by 2 bases, 5 bases remained unmatched. The CDR3 runs to 13 residues. Germline V gene data show CDR1 as SNHLY and CDR2 as FYNNEI. The CDR3 nucleotides are TGTGCCAGCTCACGGGACAGAAACACTGAAGCTTTCTTT. Amino acids: CASSRDRNTEAFF.

This sequence joins TRBV6-5 and TRBJ2-1, with D maybe TRBD2 (6 bases). Per the germline V gene, CDR1 is MNHEY and CDR2 is SVGAGI. The CDR3 has 12 amino acids. Between the trimmed V and J ends, which lost 2 bases and 9 bases, there was a span of 8 bases. The CDR3 nucleotides read TGTGCCAGCAGTTACCTCGGGGGTGAGCAGTTCTTC. Its translation: CASSYLGGEQFF.